This entry describes one T cell receptor beta chain. The target antigen is unknown. These data come from a study of T cell responses to AZD1222 COVID-19 vaccine. Study-level results: Clonal diversity was possibly underestimated, and white British individuals and females predominated among donors.

Using immunoSEQ multiplex PCR, the repertoire was profiled, and TCRdb retains in-frame clones only, with some absent. The sample holds roughly 100,000 clones, approximately 87% seen once. Trimming removed 4 bases at V and 1 base at J, with 11 bases between. The CDR3 extends over 15 amino acids. Germline assignment: CDR1 MNHEY and CDR2 SVGEGT. This TCR came from an adult in good health. The chain has TRBV6-2 or TRBV6-3 and TRBJ2-1; possible D gene TRBD2, 5 bases. The material was peripheral blood, obtained on day 0 of AZD1222 vaccination. CDR3 residues: CASSSGLVSYNEQFF. The CDR3 DNA is TGTGCCAGCAGTTCTGGACTCGTTTCCTACAATGAGCAGTTCTTC.